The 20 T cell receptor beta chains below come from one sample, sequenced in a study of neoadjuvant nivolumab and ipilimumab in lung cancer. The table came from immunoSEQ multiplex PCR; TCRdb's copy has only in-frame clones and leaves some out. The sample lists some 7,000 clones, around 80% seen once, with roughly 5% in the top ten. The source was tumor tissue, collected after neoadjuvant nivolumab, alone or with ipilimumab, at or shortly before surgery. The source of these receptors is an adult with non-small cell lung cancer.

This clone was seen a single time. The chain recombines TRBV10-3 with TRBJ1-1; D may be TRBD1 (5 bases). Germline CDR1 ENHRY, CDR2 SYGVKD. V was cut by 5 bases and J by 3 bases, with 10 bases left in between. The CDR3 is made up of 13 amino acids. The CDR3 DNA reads TGTGCCATCAGTCTCCGGGACGACACTGAAGCTTTCTTT. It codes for CAISLRDDTEAFF.

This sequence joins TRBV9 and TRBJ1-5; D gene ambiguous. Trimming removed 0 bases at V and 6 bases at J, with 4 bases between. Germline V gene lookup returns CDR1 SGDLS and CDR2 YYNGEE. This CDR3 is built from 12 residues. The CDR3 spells CASSVGSQPQHF. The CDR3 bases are TGTGCCAGCAGCGTAGGTAGTCAGCCCCAGCATTTT.

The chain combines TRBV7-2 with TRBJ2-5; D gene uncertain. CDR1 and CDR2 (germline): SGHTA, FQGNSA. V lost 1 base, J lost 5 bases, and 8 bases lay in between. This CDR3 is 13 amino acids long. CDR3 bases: TGTGCCAGCAGCTTAGATCACCTCGAGACCCAGTACTTC. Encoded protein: CASSLDHLETQYF. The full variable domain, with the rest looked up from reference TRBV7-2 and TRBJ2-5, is GAGVSQSPSNKVTEKGKDVELRCDPISGHTALYWYRQSLGQGLEFLIYFQGNSAPDKSGLPSDRFSAERTGGSVSTLTIQRTQQEDSAVYLCASSLDHLETQYFGPGTRLLVL.

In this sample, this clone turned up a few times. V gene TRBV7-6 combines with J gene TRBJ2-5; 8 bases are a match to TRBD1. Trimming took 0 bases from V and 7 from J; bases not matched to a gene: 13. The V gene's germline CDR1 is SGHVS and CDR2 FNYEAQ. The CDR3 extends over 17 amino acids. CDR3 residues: CASSLAGPGQATGTQYF. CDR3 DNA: TGTGCCAGCAGCTTAGCTGGTCCGGGACAGGCTACTGGGACCCAGTACTTC.

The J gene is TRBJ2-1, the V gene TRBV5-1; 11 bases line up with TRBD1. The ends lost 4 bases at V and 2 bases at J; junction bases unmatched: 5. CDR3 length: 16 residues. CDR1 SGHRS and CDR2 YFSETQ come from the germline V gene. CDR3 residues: CASSPGTGGAYNEQFF. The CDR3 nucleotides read TGCGCCAGCAGCCCCGGGACAGGGGGGGCCTACAATGAGCAGTTCTTC.

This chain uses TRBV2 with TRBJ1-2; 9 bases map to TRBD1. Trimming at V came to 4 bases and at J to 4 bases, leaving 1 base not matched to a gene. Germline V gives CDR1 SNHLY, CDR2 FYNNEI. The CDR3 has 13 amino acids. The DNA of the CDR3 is TGTGCCAGCAGTGGGACAGGGGCCTATGGCTACACCTTC. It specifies CASSGTGAYGYTF.

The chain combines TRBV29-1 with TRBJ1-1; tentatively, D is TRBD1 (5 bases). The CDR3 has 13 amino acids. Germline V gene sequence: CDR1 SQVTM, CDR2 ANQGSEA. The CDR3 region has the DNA TGCAGTTATGGGTCTGGGGGGAGCACTGAAGCTTTCTTT. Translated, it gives CSYGSGGSTEAFF.

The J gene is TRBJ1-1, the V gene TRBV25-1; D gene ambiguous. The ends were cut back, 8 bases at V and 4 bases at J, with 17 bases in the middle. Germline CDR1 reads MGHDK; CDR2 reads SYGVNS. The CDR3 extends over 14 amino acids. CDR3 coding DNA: TGTGCCAGCTCGCGATCTGGGATTCGCACTGAAGCTTTCTTT. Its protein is CASSRSGIRTEAFF.

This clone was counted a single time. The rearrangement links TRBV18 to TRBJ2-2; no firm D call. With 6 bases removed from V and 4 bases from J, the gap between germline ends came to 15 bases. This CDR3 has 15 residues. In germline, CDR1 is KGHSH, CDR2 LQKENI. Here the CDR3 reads CASSLGLQTTGELFF. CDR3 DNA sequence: TGTGCCAGCTCTCTAGGCCTTCAGACCACCGGGGAGCTGTTTTTT.

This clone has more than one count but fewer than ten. The CDR3 sequence: CASSSTGGEQYF. The CDR3 nucleotides are TGTGCCAGCAGCTCCACGGGAGGCGAGCAGTACTTC. This chain uses TRBV5-6 with TRBJ2-7; 7 bases align to TRBD2. The CDR3 is made up of 12 amino acids. With V trimmed by 3 bases and J by 6 bases, 3 bases remained unmatched. The germline CDR1 and CDR2 sequences are SGHDT and YYEEEE.

CDR3 sequence reads: CASSQNRGTYGYTF. Here the CDR3 DNA reads TGTGCCAGCAGCCAAAACCGGGGGACCTATGGCTACACCTTC. The V gene is TRBV14, the J gene TRBJ1-2; tentatively, D is TRBD1 (5 bases). V shed 2 bases and J shed 4 bases, with 11 bases lying between them. Germline values: CDR1 SGHDN, CDR2 FVKESK. The CDR3 totals 14 residues.

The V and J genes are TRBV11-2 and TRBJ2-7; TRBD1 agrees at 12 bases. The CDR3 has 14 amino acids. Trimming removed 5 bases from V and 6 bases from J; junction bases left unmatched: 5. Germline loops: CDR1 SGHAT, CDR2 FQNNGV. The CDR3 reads CASSLGTGGLEQYF. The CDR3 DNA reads TGTGCCAGCAGCCTCGGGACAGGGGGCCTCGAGCAGTACTTC.

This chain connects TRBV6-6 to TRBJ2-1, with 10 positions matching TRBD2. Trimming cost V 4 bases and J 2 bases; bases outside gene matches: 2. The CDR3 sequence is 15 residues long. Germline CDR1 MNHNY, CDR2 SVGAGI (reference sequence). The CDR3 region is CASSFSGGTYNEQFF. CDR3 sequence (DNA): TGTGCCAGCAGTTTTAGCGGGGGGACCTACAATGAGCAGTTCTTC.

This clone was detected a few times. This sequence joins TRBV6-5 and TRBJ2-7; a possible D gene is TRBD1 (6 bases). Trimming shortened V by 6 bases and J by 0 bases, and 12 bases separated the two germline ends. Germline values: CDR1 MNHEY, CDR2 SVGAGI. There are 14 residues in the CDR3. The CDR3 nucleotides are TGTGCCAGCAGCCTAACAGGGAACTCCTACGAGCAGTACTTC. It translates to CASSLTGNSYEQYF.

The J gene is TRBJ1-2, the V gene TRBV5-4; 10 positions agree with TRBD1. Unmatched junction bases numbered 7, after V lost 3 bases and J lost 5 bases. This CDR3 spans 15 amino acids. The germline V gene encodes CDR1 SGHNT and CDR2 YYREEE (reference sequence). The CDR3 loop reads CASSSRTGGDYGYTF. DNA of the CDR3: TGTGCCAGCAGCTCACGGACAGGGGGGGATTATGGCTACACCTTC.

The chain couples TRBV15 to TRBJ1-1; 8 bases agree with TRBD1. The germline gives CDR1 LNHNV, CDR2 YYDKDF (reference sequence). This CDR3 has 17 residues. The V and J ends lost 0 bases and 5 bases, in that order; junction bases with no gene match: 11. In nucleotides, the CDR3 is TGTGCCACCAGCAGAGAGGGAACAGGGGGAAGACGTACTGAAGCTTTCTTT. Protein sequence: CATSREGTGGRRTEAFF.

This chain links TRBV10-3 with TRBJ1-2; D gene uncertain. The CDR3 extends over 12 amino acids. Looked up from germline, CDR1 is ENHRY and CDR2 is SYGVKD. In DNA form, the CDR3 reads TGTGCTAGCCGACAAGGAGGATATGGCTACACCTTC. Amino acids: CASRQGGYGYTF.

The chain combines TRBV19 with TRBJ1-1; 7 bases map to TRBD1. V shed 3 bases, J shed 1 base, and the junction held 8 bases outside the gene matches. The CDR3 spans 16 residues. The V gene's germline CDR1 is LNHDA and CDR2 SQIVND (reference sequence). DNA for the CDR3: TGTGCCAGTAGTATCGGGGGACACAGGGGGAACACTGAAGCTTTCTTT. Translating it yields CASSIGGHRGNTEAFF. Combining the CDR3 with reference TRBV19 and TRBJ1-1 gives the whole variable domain DGGITQSPKYLFRKEGQNVTLSCEQNLNHDAMYWYRQDPGQGLRLIYYSQIVNDFQKGDIAEGYSVSREKKESFPLTVTSAQKNPTAFYLCASSIGGHRGNTEAFFGQGTRLTVV.

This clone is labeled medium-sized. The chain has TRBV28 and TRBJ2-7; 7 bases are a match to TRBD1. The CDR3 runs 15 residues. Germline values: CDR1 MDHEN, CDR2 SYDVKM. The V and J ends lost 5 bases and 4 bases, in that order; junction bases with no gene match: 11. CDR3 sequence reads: CASSNRDRVGYEQYF. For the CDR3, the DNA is TGTGCCAGCAGTAACCGTGACAGGGTTGGGTACGAGCAGTACTTC.

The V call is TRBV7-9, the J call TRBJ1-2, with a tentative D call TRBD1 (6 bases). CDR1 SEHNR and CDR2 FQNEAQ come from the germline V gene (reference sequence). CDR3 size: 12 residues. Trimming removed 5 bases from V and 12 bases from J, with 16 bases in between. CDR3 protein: CASSNGGFGDTF. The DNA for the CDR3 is TGTGCCAGCAGCAATGGGGGCTTTGGGGACACCTTC. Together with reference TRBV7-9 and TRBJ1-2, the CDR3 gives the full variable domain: DTGVSQNPRHKITKRGQNVTFRCDPISEHNRLYWYRQTLGQGPEFLTYFQNEAQLEKSRLLSDRFSAERPKGSFSTLEIQRTEQGDSAMYLCASSNGGFGDTFGSGTRLTVV.